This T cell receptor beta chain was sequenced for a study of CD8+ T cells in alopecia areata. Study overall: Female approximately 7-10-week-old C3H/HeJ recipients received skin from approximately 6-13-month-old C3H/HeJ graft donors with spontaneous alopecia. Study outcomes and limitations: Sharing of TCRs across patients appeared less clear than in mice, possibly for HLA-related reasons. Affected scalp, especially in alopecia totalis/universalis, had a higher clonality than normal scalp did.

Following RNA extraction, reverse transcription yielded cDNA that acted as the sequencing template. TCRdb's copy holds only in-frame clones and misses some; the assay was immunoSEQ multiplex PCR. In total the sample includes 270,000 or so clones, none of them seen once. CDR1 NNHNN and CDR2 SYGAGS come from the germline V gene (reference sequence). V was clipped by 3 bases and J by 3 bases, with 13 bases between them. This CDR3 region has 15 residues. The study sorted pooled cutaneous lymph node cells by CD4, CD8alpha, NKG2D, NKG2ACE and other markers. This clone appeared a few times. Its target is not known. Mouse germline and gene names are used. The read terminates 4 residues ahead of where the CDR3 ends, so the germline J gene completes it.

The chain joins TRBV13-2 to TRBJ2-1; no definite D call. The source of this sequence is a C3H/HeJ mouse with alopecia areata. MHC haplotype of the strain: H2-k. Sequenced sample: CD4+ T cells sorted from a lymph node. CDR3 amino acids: CASGVIRNPYAEQFF. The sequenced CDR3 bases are TGTGCCAGCGGTGTCATCAGGAACCCCTATGCT.